This TCR beta chain was obtained from a study of response to subunit inactivated influenza vaccine. General study points: After each seasonal influenza vaccination, few new T cells are recruited, the authors suggested.

Remarks on this clonotype: Antigen: not known.

TCRdb called the RT-PCR reads again in MiXCR, with one record for every CDR3 protein. The repertoire holds 500,000 to 550,000 distinct CDR3 sequences, approximately 7.3% seen once, with less than 15% in the top ten. The sequenced sample was PBMCs from blood, obtained 23 months after vaccination. This receptor was identified in a man between 50 and 75 years old who received an inactivated influenza vaccine.

DNA of the CDR3: TGCGCCAGCAGCCAAGTTGCAGCGACGGGCTACAATGAGCAGTTCTTC. It codes for CASSQVAATGYNEQFF. This sequence joins TRBV4-1 and TRBJ2-1; D is unclear. Germline CDR1 reads MGHRA; CDR2 reads YSYEKL. The CDR3 is made up of 16 amino acids. Trimming shortened V by 1 base and J by 3 bases, and 13 bases separated the two germline ends.